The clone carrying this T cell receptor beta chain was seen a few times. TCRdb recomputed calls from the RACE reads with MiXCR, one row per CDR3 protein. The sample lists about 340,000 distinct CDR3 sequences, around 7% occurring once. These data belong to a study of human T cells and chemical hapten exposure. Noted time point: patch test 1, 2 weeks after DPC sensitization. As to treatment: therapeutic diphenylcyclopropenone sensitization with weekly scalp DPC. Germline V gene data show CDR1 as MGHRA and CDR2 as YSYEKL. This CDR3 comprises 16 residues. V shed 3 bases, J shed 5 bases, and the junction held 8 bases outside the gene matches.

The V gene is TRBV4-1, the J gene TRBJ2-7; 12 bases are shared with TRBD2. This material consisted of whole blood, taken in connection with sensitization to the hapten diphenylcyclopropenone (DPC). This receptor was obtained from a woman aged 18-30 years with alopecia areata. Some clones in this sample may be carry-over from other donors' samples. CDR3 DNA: TGCGCCAGCAGCCACCCTAGCGGGGGGGCTTCCGACGAGCAGTACTTC. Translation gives CASSHPSGGASDEQYF.